The clone carrying this TCR beta chain was counted ten times or more. The antigen remains unidentified. The CDR3 contains 12 residues. Germline assignment: CDR1 SEHNR and CDR2 FQNEAQ (reference sequence). Trimming took off 3 bases at V and 6 bases at J, with 8 bases between the two ends. The authors incorporated unique molecular identifiers into the TCR beta cDNA libraries. Input of about 0.95 to 11 million T cells yielded some 500,000 cDNA molecules. MiXCR, applied by TCRdb to the PCR reads, yields one record per CDR3 protein. The sample yields about 810,000 distinct CDR3 sequences, around 53% seen once. The sample comes from a study of post-analysis software for immune sequencing data. Study-wide context: Relapsing-remitting, secondary progressive and progressive-relapsing forms made up the multiple sclerosis disease courses.

Study-wide results and caveats: TRBV5-6, TRBV5-1 and TRBV20-1 belonged to a set of a handful of TRBV segments that were more frequent in patients than controls. Among multiple sclerosis patients, normalized Chao1 diversity was significantly below that of controls. Clustering by F measure revealed strong co-clustering among samples prepared together in one batch.

Sample: blood. The receptor was isolated from a girl between 5 and 17 years old with multiple sclerosis. This rearrangement joins TRBV7-9 to TRBJ1-2; tentative D call: TRBD1 (6 bases). The CDR3 loop is CASSFNRDGYTF. The DNA of the CDR3 is TGTGCCAGCAGCTTTAACAGGGATGGCTACACCTTC.